This T cell receptor beta chain is drawn from a study of cytomegalovirus exposure and HLA in healthy donors. PCR used 60 Vbeta primers and 13 Jbeta primers. The assay was immunoSEQ multiplex PCR, and TCRdb's table has in-frame clones only and misses some. Counted here are about 200,000 clones, 82% occurring once; the ten biggest clones make up approximately 0.098%. The TCR was taken from a boy aged 2 to 10 in good health and CMV-seronegative. The specimen was PBMCs.

The CDR3 region is CASSGRGGIGYTF. For the CDR3, the DNA is TGTGCCAGCAGCGGAAGGGGTGGCATTGGCTACACCTTC. J is TRBJ1-2 and V is TRBV7-9, with D perhaps matching TRBD1 (5 bases). Germline V gene sequence: CDR1 SEHNR, CDR2 FQNEAQ (reference sequence). The CDR3 is made up of 13 amino acids. V lost 5 bases, J lost 7 bases, and 14 bases lay in between.